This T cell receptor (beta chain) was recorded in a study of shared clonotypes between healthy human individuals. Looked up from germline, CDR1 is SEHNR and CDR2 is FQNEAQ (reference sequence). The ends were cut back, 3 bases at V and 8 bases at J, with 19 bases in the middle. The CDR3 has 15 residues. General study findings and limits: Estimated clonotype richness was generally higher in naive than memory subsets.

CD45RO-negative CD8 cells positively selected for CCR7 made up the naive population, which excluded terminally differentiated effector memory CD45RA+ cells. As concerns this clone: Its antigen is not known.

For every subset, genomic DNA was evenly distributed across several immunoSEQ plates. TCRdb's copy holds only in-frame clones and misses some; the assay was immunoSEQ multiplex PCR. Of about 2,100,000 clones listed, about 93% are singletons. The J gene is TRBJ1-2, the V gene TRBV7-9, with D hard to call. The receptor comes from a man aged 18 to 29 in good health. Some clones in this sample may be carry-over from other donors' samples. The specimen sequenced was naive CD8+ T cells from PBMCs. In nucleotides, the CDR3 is TGTGCCAGCAGCTTCCCGGATCCGCGGGAGACCGGCTACACCTTC. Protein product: CASSFPDPRETGYTF.